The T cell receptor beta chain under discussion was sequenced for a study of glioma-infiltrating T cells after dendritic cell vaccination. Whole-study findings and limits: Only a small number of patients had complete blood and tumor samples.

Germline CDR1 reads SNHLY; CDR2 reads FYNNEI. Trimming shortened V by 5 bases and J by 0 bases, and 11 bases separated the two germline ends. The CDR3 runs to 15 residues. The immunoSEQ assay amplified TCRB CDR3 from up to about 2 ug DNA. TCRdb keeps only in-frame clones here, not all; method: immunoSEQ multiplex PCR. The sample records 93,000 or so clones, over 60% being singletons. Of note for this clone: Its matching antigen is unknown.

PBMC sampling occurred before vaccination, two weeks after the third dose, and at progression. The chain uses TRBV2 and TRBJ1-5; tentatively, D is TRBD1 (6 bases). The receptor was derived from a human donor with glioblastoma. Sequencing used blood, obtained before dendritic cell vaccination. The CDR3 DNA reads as TGTGCCAGCAGTCAACAGGGCCCTAGCAATCAGCCCCAGCATTTT. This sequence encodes CASSQQGPSNQPQHF.